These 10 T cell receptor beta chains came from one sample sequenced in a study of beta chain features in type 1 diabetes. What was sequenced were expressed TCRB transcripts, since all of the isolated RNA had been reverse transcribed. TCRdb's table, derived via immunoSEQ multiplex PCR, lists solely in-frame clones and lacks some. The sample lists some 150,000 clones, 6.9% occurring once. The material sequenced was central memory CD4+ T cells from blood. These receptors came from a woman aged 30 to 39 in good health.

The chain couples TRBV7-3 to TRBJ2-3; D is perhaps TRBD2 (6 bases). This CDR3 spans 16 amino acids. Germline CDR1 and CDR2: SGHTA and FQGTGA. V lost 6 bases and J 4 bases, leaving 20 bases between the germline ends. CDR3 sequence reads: CASRPRPGASADTQYF. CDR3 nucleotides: TGTGCCAGCAGGCCCCGACCGGGAGCGAGTGCAGATACGCAGTATTTT.

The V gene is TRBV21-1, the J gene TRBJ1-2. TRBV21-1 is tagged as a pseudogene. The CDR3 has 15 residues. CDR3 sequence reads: CASSKDRGKVYGYTF. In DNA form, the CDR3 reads TGTGCCAGCAGCAAAGATCGGGGGAAAGTCTATGGCTACACCTTC.

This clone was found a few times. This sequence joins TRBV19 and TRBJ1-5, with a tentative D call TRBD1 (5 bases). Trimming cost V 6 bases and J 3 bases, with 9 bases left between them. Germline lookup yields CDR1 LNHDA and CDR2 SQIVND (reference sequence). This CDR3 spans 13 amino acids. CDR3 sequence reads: CASRGPYNQPQHF. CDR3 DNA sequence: TGTGCCAGTAGGGGGCCATACAATCAGCCCCAGCATTTT.

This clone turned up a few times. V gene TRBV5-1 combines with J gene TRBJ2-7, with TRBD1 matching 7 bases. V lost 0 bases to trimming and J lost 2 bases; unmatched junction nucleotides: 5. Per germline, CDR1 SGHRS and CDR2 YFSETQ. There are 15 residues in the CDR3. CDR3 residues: CASSLAGTATYEQYF. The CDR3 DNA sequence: TGCGCCAGCAGCTTGGCGGGGACAGCCACCTACGAGCAGTACTTC.

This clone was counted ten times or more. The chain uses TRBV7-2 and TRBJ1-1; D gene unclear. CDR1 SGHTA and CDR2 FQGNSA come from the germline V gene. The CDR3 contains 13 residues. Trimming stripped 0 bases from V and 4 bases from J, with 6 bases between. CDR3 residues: CASSLAPLTEAFF. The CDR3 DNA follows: TGTGCCAGCAGCTTAGCCCCCCTCACTGAAGCTTTCTTT.

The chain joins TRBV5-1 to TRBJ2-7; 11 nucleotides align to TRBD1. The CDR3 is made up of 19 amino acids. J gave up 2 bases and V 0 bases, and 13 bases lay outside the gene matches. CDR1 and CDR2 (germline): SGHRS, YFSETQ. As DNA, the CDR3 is TGCGCCAGCAGCTTGGCCCAGGACAGGGGGCGCGCAATCCCCTACGAGCAGTACTTC. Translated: CASSLAQDRGRAIPYEQYF.

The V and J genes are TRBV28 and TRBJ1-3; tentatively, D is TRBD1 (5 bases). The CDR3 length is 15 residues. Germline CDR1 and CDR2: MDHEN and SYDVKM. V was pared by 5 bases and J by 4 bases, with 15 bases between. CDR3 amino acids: CASSVGGGEGNTIYF. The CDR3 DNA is TGTGCCAGCAGTGTGGGCGGGGGGGAAGGAAACACCATATATTTT.

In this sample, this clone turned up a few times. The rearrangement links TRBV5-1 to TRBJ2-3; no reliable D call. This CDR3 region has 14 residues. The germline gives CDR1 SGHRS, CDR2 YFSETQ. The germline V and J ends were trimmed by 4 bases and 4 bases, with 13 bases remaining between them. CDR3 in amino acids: CASSRVGSSDTQYF. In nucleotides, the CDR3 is TGCGCCAGCAGCCGGGTCGGTTCCTCAGATACGCAGTATTTT.

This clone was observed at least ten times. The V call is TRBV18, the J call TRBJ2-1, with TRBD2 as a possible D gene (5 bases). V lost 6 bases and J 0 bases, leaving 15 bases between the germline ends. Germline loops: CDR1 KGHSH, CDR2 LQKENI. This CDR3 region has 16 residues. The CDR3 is CASSSGGLGSYNEQFF. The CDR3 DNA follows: TGTGCCAGCTCCTCGGGCGGGTTGGGCTCCTACAATGAGCAGTTCTTC.

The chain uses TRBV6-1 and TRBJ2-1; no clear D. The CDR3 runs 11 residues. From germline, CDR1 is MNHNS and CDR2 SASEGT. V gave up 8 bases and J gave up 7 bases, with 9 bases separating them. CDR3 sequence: CASAVRNEQFF. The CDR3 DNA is TGTGCCAGCGCAGTTCGTAATGAGCAGTTCTTC.